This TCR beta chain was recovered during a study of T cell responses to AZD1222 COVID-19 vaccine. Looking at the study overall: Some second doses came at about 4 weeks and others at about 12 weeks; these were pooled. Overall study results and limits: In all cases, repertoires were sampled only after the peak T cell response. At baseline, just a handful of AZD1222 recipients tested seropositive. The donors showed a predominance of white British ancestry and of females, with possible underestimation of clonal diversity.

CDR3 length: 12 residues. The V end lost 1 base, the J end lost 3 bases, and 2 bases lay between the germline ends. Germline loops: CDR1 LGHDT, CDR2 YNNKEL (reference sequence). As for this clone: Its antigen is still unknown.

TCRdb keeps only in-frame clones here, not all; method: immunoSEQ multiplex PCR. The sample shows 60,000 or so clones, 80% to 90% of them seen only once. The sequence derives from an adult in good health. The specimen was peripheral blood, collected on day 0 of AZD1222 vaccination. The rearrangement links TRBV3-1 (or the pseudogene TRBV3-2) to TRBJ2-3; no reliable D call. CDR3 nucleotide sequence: TGTGCCAGCAGCCAAGTGACAGATACGCAGTATTTT. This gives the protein CASSQVTDTQYF.